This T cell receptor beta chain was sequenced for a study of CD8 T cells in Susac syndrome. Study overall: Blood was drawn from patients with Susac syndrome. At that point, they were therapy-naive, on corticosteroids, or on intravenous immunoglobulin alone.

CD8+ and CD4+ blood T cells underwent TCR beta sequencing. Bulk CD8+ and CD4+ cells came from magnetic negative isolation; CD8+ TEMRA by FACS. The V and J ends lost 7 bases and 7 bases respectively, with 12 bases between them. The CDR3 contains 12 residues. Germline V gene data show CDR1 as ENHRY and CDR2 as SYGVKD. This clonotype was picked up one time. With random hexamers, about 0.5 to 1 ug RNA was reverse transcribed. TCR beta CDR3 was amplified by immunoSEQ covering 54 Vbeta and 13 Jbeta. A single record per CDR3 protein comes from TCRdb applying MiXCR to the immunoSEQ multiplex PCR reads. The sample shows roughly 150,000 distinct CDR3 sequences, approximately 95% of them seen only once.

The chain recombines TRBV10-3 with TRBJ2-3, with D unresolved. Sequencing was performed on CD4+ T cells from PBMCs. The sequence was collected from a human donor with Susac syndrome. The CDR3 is CAINTDGHTQYF. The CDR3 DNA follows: TGTGCCATCAACACCGACGGACATACGCAGTATTTT.